This T cell receptor (beta chain) is drawn from a study of cytomegalovirus exposure and HLA in healthy donors. A multiplex PCR was run with 60 Vbeta primers and 13 Jbeta primers. TCRdb keeps only in-frame clones here, not all; method: immunoSEQ multiplex PCR. The sample comprises 95,000 to 150,000 clones, around 80% of which are singletons, and approximately 1.1% rests with the top ten. Germline CDR1 LNHDA, CDR2 SQIVND (reference sequence). V lost 7 bases, J lost 1 base, and 17 bases lay in between. The CDR3 contains 16 residues. This chain links TRBV19 with TRBJ2-1, with D possibly being TRBD1 (6 bases). The sample taken for sequencing was PBMCs. The clonotype originates from a young woman in good health and CMV-seronegative. CDR3 sequence (DNA): TGTGCCAGTACCCGGACACCCCAGGGGTCCTACAATGAGCAGTTCTTC. Protein sequence: CASTRTPQGSYNEQFF.